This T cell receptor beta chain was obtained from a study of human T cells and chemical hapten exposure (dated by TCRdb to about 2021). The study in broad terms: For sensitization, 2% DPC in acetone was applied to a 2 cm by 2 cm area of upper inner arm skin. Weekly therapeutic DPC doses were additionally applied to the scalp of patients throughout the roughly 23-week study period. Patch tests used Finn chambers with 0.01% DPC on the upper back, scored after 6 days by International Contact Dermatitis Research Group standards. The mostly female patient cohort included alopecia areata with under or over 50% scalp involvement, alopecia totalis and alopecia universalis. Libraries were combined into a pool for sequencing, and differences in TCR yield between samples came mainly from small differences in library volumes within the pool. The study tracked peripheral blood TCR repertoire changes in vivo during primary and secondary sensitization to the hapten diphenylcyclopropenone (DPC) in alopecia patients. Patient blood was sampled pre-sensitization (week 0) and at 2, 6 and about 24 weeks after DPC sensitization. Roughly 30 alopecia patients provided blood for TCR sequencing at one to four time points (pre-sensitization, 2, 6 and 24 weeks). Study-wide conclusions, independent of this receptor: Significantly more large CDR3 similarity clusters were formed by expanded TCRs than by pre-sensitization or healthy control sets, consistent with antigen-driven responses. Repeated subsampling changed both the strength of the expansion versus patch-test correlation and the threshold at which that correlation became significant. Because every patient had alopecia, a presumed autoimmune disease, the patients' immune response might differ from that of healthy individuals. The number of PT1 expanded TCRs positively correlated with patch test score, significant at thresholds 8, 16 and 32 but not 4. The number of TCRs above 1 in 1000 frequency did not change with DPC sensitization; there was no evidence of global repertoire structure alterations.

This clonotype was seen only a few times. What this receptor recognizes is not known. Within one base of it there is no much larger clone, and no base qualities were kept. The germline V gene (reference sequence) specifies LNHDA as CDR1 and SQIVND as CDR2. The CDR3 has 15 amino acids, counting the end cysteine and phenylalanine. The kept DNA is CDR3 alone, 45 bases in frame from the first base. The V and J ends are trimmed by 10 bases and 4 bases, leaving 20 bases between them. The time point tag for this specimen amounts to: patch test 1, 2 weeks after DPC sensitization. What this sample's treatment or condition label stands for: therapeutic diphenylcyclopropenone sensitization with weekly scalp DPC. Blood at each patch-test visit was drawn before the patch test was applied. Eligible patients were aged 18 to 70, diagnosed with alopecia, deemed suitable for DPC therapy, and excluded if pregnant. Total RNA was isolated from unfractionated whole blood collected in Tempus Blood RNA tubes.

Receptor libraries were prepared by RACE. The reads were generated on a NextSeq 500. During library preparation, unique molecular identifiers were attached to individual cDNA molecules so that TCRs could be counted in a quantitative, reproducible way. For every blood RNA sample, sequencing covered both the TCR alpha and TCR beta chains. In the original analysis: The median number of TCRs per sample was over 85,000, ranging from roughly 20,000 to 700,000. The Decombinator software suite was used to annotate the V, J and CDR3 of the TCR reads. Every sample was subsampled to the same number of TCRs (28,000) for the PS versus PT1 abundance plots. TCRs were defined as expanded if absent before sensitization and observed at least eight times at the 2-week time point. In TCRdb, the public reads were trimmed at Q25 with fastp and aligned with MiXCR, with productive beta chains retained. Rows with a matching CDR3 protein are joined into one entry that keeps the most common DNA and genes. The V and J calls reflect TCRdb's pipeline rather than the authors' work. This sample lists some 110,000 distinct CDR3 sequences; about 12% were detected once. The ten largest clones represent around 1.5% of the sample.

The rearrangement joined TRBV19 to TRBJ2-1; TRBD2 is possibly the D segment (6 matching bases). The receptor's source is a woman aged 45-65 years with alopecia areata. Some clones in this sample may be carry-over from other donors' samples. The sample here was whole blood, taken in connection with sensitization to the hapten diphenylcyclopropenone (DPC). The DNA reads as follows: TGTGCCACCATCCGCCGGGACTCCCCATACAATGAGCAGTTCTTC. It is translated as CATIRRDSPYNEQFF.